The entry below gives a single T cell receptor (beta chain) sequence along with its context. Its antigen is unknown. TCRdb's copy holds only in-frame clones and misses some; the assay was immunoSEQ multiplex PCR. The data contain about 110,000 clones, 87% of them singletons. The source of the sample is a study of T cell responses to AZD1222 COVID-19 vaccine. Study conclusions and caveats: Mostly white British, mostly female donors; authors suggested clonal diversity may be underestimated. With two AZD1222 doses given, Spike-specific TCR breadth and depth both rose. Nearly half of unique spike-specific TCRs reportedly avoided B.1.351 and B.1.1.7 mutated regions.

Germline V gives CDR1 SEHNR, CDR2 FQNEAQ (reference sequence). With 2 bases clipped from V and 6 bases from J, the junction kept 9 bases outside the gene matches. The length of the CDR3 is 15 residues. Doses given second, at about 4 or about 12 weeks, were pooled. The sample in question was peripheral blood, obtained 28 days after the second AZD1222 dose. The chain joins TRBV7-9 to TRBJ2-7, with TRBD2 identical over 8 bases. The TCR sequence derives from an adult who received the AZD1222 COVID-19 vaccine. The CDR3 bases are TGTGCCAGCAGCTTATCCTGGGCGGGAGGTGGCGAGCAGTACTTC. Protein sequence: CASSLSWAGGGEQYF.